One sample yielded the 17 T cell receptor beta chains listed below, sequenced in a study of cytomegalovirus exposure and HLA in healthy donors. PCR amplification relied on 60 Vbeta primers (plus 13 Jbeta primers). Only in-frame clones appear in the TCRdb table, and some are missing; sequencing was by immunoSEQ multiplex PCR. Found here are approximately 130,000 clones, around 70% of them singletons; the top ten hold roughly 3%. Sequencing was performed on PBMCs. The receptor set was obtained from a man aged 25 to 40 in good health and CMV-seronegative.

The DNA for the CDR3 is TGCGCCAGCAGCCAAGTAGCGGGGGTCTCCTACGAGCAGTACTTC. It yields the protein CASSQVAGVSYEQYF. The chain recombines TRBV4-3 with TRBJ2-7; TRBD2 aligns across 9 bases. V gave up 1 base and J gave up 0 bases; unmatched junction bases: 1. This CDR3 contains 15 residues. Germline CDR1 reads LGHNA; CDR2 reads YSLEER.

The chain recombines TRBV28 with TRBJ1-5; tentative D call: TRBD1 (5 bases). The germline V gene has CDR1 MDHEN and CDR2 SYDVKM. The CDR3 is made up of 17 amino acids. Trimming removed 4 bases from V and 1 base from J, with 17 bases in between. CDR3 region: CASSSVWAGFSNQPQHF. CDR3 bases: TGTGCCAGCAGTTCGGTATGGGCAGGGTTCAGCAATCAGCCCCAGCATTTT.

The rearrangement links TRBV7-2 to TRBJ2-5; TRBD2 aligns across 7 bases. The CDR3 covers 14 residues. The trim removed 5 bases at V and 1 base at J, leaving 4 bases unmatched. CDR1 and CDR2 (germline): SGHTA, FQGNSA. CDR3: CASSRRLAQETQYF. In DNA form, the CDR3 reads TGTGCCAGCAGCCGGCGACTAGCCCAAGAGACCCAGTACTTC.

A few counts support this clone. The chain uses TRBV5-1 and TRBJ2-7; no clear D gene. Per the germline V gene, CDR1 is SGHRS and CDR2 is YFSETQ. This CDR3 spans 13 amino acids. The ends were cut back, 0 bases at V and 4 bases at J, with 8 bases in the middle. CDR3 loop: CASSLGLLYEQYF. The CDR3 DNA reads as TGCGCCAGCAGCTTGGGCCTCCTATACGAGCAGTACTTC. Supplemented by reference TRBV5-1 and TRBJ2-7, the full variable domain reads KAGVTQTPRYLIKTRGQQVTLSCSPISGHRSVSWYQQTPGQGLQFLFEYFSETQRNKGNFPGRFSGRQFSNSRSEMNVSTLELGDSALYLCASSLGLLYEQYFGPGTRLTVT.

The genes are TRBV7-9 and TRBJ1-6, with a tentative D call TRBD1 (5 bases). Germline V gives CDR1 SEHNR, CDR2 FQNEAQ (reference sequence). The CDR3 totals 14 residues. Trimming left V 2 bases short and J 9 bases short, with 11 bases between. CDR3 in amino acids: CASSLSVGASPLHF. In DNA, the CDR3 is TGTGCCAGCAGCTTAAGTGTAGGGGCTTCACCCCTCCACTTT.

The V call is TRBV6-1, the J call TRBJ2-7, with 8 bases fitting TRBD1. In germline, CDR1 is MNHNS, CDR2 SASEGT. The CDR3 runs to 15 residues. Trimming removed 3 bases from V and 1 base from J; junction bases left unmatched: 5. CDR3 loop: CASSEQGALSYEQYF. CDR3 nucleotides: TGTGCCAGCAGTGAGCAGGGGGCGCTTTCCTACGAGCAGTACTTC.

This chain joins TRBV27 and TRBJ1-1; possible D gene TRBD1, 6 bases. Deletions cut 1 base from V and 8 bases from J, with 11 bases between. CDR1 and CDR2 (germline): MNHEY, SMNVEV (reference sequence). The length of the CDR3 is 13 residues. CDR3 DNA sequence: TGTGCCAGCAGTTTATATAGGGGGATAGAAGCTTTCTTT. Amino acid sequence: CASSLYRGIEAFF.

The V and J genes are TRBV6-1 and TRBJ2-7, with D possibly matching TRBD1 (7 bases). The CDR3 has 15 residues. V shed 4 bases and J shed 0 bases, with 13 bases lying between them. Germline CDR1 MNHNS, CDR2 SASEGT. The CDR3 spells CASSGGRTGSYEQYF. CDR3 sequence (DNA): TGTGCCAGCAGTGGAGGGAGGACAGGCTCCTACGAGCAGTACTTC.

This chain links TRBV19 with TRBJ1-6; D remains unclear. This CDR3 region has 13 residues. Germline V lookup: CDR1 LNHDA, CDR2 SQIVND (reference sequence). With 5 bases removed from V and 10 bases from J, the gap between germline ends came to 12 bases. The DNA of the CDR3 is TGTGCCAGTAGTTTGCAGGTCATGTCACCCCTCCACTTT. This translates into CASSLQVMSPLHF.

V and J are TRBV28 and TRBJ2-7; TRBD2 is a possible D gene (5 bases). The CDR3 spans 12 residues. V lost 7 bases and J lost 7, with 14 bases in between. Looked up from germline, CDR1 is MDHEN and CDR2 is SYDVKM. CDR3 protein: CASITPSGEQYF. CDR3 DNA sequence: TGTGCCAGCATCACTCCCTCGGGAGAGCAGTACTTC. The full variable domain, with the rest looked up from reference TRBV28 and TRBJ2-7, is DVKVTQSSRYLVKRTGEKVFLECVQDMDHENMFWYRQDPGLGLRLIYFSYDVKMKEKGDIPEGYSVSREKKERFSLILESASTNQTSMYLCASITPSGEQYFGPGTRLTVT.

The rearrangement joins TRBV29-1 to TRBJ2-2; 10 bases are a match to TRBD1. This CDR3 contains 13 residues. Germline V gene lookup returns CDR1 SQVTM and CDR2 ANQGSEA. Trimming at V came to 6 bases and at J to 4 bases, leaving 2 bases not matched to a gene. CDR3: CSVDRGRTGELFF. CDR3 bases: TGCAGCGTAGACAGGGGGCGCACCGGGGAGCTGTTTTTT.

This clone occurred a few times. This chain links TRBV5-1 with TRBJ1-1; TRBD1 matches at 10 bases. The germline V gene has CDR1 SGHRS and CDR2 YFSETQ. Germline trimming cut 4 bases from V and 4 bases from J; bases unmatched to any gene: 13. The CDR3 extends over 17 amino acids. CDR3 in amino acids: CASSIDRGLLSSTEAFF. Here the CDR3 DNA reads TGCGCCAGCAGCATTGACAGGGGGCTGTTATCATCCACTGAAGCTTTCTTT. The variable domain in full, completed from reference TRBV5-1 and TRBJ1-1, reads KAGVTQTPRYLIKTRGQQVTLSCSPISGHRSVSWYQQTPGQGLQFLFEYFSETQRNKGNFPGRFSGRQFSNSRSEMNVSTLELGDSALYLCASSIDRGLLSSTEAFFGQGTRLTVV.

The V gene is TRBV29-1, the J gene TRBJ2-5; a weak D match, TRBD2 (6 bases). The CDR3 is 14 residues long. V gave up 6 bases and J gave up 1 base, with 15 bases separating them. The V gene's germline CDR1 is SQVTM and CDR2 ANQGSEA. The CDR3 sequence is CSVNVRDSQETQYF. Written as DNA, the CDR3 is TGCAGCGTAAACGTCCGGGACTCCCAAGAGACCCAGTACTTC.

Notes on this clone: Other DNA sequences from this sample encode an identical CDR3 as well. The chain combines TRBV5-1 with TRBJ2-7; 8 bases agree with TRBD2. There are 12 residues in the CDR3. V lost 4 bases, J lost 5 bases, and 2 bases stayed unmatched. CDR1 and CDR2 from the germline V gene are SGHRS and YFSETQ. The CDR3 is CASSPGGDEQYF. CDR3 DNA: TGCGCCAGCAGCCCGGGAGGGGACGAGCAGTACTTC.

In the case of this clone: The germline gene is not matched at one end of the junction; a read error may be the cause. This CDR3 is also generated by other DNA sequences in the sample. The chain has TRBV2 and TRBJ1-1; D gene uncertain. Germline lookup yields CDR1 SNHLY and CDR2 FYNNEI. This CDR3 has 12 residues. Here the CDR3 DNA reads TGTGCCAGTAGTGCGGAGACGTTGTGGGCTTTCTTT. Residues: CASSAETLWAFF.

The V gene is TRBV2, the J gene TRBJ2-1, with unresolved D. Germline V CDR1 and CDR2: SNHLY, FYNNEI. V lost 9 bases and J 3 bases, leaving 6 bases between the germline ends. The CDR3 contains 11 residues. The CDR3 region has the DNA TGTGCCAGTCAGGTCTACAATGAGCAGTTCTTC. Protein: CASQVYNEQFF. The whole variable domain, remainder taken from reference TRBV2 and TRBJ2-1, is EPEVTQTPSHQVTQMGQEVILRCVPISNHLYFYWYRQILGQKVEFLVSFYNNEISEKSEIFDDQFSVERPDGSNFTLKIRSTKLEDSAMYFCASQVYNEQFFGPGTRLTVL.

The V call is TRBV30, the J call TRBJ2-1, with unresolved D. The CDR3 loop spans 15 amino acids. V was pared by 0 bases and J by 2 bases, with 11 bases between. The germline gives CDR1 GTSNPN, CDR2 SVGIG (reference sequence). Here the CDR3 DNA reads TGTGCCTGGAGTGTACCTGGCGGAGCCTACAATGAGCAGTTCTTC. As protein: CAWSVPGGAYNEQFF.